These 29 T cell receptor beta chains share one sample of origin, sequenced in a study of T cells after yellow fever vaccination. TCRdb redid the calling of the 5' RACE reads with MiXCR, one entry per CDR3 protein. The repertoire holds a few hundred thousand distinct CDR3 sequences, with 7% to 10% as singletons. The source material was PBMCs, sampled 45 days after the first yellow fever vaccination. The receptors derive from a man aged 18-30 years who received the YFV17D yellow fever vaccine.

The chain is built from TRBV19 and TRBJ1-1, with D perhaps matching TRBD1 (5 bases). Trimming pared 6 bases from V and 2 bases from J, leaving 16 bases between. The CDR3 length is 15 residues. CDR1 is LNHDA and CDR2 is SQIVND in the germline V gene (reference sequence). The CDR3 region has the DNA TGTGCCAGTAGGCCACCCCTAGGGGCCAACACTGAAGCTTTCTTT. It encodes CASRPPLGANTEAFF.

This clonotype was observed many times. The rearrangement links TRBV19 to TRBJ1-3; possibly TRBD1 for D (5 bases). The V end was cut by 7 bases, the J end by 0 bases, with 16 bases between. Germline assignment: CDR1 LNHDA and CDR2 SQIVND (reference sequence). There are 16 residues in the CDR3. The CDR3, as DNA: TGTGCCAGTACTACCTTCAACAGGAACTCTGGAAACACCATATATTTT. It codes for CASTTFNRNSGNTIYF.

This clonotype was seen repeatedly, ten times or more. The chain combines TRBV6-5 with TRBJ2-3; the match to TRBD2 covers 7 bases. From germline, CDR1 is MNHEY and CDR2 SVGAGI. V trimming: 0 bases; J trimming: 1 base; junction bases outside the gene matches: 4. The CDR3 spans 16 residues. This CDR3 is CASSYSSGVGTDTQYF. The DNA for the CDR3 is TGTGCCAGCAGTTACTCGAGCGGGGTGGGCACAGATACGCAGTATTTT.

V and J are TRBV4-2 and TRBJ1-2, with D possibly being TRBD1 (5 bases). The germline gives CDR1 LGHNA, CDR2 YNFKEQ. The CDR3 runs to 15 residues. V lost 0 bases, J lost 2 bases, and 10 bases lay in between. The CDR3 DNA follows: TGTGCCAGCAGCCAAGAACGTACAGGCAACTATGGCTACACCTTC. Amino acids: CASSQERTGNYGYTF.

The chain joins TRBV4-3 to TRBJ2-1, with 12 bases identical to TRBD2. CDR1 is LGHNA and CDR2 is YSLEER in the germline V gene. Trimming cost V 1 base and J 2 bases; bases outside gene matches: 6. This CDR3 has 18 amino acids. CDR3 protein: CASSQAASGGATYNEQFF. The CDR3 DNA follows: TGCGCCAGCAGCCAAGCGGCTAGCGGGGGGGCCACCTACAATGAGCAGTTCTTC.

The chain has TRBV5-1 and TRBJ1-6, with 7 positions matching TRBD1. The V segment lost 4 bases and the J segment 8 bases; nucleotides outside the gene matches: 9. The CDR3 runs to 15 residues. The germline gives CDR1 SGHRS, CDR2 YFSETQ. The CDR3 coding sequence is TGCGCCAGCAGCGCGGGTCGACAGGGATATTCACCCCTCCACTTT. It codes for CASSAGRQGYSPLHF.

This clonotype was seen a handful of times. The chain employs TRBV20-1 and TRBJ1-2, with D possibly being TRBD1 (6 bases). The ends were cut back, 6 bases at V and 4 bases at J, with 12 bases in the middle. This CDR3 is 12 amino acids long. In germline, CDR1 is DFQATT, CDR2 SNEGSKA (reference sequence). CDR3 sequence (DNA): TGCAGTGCGCCAACAGGGTTCTATGGCTACACCTTC. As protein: CSAPTGFYGYTF.

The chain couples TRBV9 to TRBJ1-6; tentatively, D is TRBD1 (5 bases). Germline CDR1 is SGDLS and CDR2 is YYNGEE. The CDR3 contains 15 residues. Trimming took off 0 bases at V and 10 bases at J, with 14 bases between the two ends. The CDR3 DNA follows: TGTGCCAGCAGCGTAGCAAGGGGTATAGGGTCACCCCTCCACTTT. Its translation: CASSVARGIGSPLHF.

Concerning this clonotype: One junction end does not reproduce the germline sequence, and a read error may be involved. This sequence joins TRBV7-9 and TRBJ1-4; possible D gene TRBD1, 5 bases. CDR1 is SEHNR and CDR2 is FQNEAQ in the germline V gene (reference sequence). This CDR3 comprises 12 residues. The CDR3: CASSLRTGQIVF. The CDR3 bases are TGTGCCAGCAGCTTAAGAACAGGCCAAATTGTTTTT.

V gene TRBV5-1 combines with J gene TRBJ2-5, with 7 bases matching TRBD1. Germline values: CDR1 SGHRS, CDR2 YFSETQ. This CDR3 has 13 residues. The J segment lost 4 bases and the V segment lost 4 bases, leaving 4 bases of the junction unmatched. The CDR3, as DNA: TGCGCCAGCAGCGAGAGACAGGGAGAGACCCAGTACTTC. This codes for CASSERQGETQYF. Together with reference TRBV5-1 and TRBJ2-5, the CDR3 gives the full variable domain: KAGVTQTPRYLIKTRGQQVTLSCSPISGHRSVSWYQQTPGQGLQFLFEYFSETQRNKGNFPGRFSGRQFSNSRSEMNVSTLELGDSALYLCASSERQGETQYFGPGTRLLVL.

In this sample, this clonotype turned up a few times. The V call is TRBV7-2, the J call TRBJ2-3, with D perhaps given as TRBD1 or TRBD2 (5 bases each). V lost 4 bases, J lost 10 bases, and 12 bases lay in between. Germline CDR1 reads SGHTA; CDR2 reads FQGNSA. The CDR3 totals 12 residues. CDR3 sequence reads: CASSSDQGPQYF. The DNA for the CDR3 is TGTGCCAGCAGCTCAGATCAGGGACCGCAGTATTTT.

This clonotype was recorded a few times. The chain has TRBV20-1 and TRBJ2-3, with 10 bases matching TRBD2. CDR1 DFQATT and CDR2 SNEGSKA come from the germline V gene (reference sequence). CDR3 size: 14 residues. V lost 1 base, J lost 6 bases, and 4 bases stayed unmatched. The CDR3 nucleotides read TGCAGTGCTAGAGTACCGGGACTAGCGGATACGCAGTATTTT. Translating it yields CSARVPGLADTQYF.

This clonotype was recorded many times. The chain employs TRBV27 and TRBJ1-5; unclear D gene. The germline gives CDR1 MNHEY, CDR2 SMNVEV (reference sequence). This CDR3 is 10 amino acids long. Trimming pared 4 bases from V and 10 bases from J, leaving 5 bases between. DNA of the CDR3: TGTGCCAGCAGTTCCGGCCCCCAGCATTTT. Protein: CASSSGPQHF.

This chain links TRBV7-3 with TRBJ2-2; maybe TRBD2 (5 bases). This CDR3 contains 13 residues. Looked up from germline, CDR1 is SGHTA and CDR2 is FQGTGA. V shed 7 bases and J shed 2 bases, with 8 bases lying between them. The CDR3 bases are TGTGCCAGCAAGGGAGATAACACCGGGGAGCTGTTTTTT. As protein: CASKGDNTGELFF.

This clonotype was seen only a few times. CDR3 coding DNA: TGTGCCAGCAGCCGAGGGTTGGGCAATCAGCCCCAGCATTTT. Translated, it gives CASSRGLGNQPQHF. The gene calls are TRBV7-2 and TRBJ1-5; no definite D call. The V end was cut by 5 bases, the J end by 2 bases, with 10 bases between. The CDR3 is 14 residues long. Per germline, CDR1 SGHTA and CDR2 FQGNSA.

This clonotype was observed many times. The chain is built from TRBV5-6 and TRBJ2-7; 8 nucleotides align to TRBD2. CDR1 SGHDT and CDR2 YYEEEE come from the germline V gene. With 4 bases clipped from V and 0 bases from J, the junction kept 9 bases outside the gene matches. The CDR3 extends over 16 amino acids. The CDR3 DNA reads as TGTGCCAGCAGCCCAACGGGAGGGACACACTCCTACGAGCAGTACTTC. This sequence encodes CASSPTGGTHSYEQYF. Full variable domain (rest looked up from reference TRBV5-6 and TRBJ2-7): DAGVTQSPTHLIKTRGQQVTLRCSPKSGHDTVSWYQQALGQGPQFIFQYYEEEERQRGNFPDRFSGHQFPNYSSELNVNALLLGDSALYLCASSPTGGTHSYEQYFGPGTRLTVT.

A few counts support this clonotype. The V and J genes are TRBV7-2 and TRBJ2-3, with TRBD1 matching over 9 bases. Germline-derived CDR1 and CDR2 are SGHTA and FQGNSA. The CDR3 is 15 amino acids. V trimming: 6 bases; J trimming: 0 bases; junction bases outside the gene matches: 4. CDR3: CASRRQGGSTDTQYF. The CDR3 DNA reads TGTGCCAGCAGGCGACAGGGGGGGAGCACAGATACGCAGTATTTT.

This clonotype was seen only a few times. CDR3 sequence: CASADYPIEQYV. The CDR3 coding sequence is TGTGCCAGCGCGGACTACCCTATCGAGCAGTACGTC. The chain combines TRBV6-2 or TRBV6-3 with TRBJ2-7; perhaps TRBD2 as D (6 bases). Trimming pared 8 bases from V and 6 bases from J, leaving 14 bases between. The germline V gene has CDR1 MNHEY and CDR2 SVGEGT. CDR3 length equals 12 residues.

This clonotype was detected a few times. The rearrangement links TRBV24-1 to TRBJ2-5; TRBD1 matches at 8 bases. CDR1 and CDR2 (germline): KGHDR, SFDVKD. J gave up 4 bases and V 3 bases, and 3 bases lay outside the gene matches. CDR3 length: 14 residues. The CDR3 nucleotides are TGTGCCACCAGTGATGGACAGGGACCAGAGACCCAGTACTTC. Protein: CATSDGQGPETQYF.

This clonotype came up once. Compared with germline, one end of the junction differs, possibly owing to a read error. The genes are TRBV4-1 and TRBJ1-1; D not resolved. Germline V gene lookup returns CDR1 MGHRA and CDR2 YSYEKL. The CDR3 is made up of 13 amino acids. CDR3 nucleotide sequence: TGCGCCAGCAGCCACCAGGACGGTCTTGAAGATTTCTTT. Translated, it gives CASSHQDGLEDFF.

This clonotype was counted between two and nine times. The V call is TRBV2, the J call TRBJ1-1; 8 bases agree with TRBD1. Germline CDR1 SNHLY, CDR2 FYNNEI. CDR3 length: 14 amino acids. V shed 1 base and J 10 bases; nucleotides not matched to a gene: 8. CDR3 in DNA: TGTGCCAGCAGTGAAGAGGCAGGGGGCTTGTCAGCTTTCTTT. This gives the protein CASSEEAGGLSAFF.

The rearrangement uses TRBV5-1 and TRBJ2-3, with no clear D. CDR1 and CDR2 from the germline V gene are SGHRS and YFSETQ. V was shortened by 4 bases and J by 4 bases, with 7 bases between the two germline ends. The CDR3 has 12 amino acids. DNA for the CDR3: TGCGCCAGCAGCCTCCAATCAGATACGCAGTATTTT. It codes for CASSLQSDTQYF.

CDR3 residues: CASSASGWGTDTQYF. In DNA form, the CDR3 reads TGTGCCAGCAGCGCCTCAGGGTGGGGGACAGATACGCAGTATTTT. This sequence joins TRBV7-3 and TRBJ2-3; D may correspond to TRBD1 or TRBD2 (5 bases each). This CDR3 has 15 amino acids. Trimming removed 5 bases from V and 3 bases from J, with 15 bases in between. Germline CDR1 is SGHTA and CDR2 is FQGTGA.

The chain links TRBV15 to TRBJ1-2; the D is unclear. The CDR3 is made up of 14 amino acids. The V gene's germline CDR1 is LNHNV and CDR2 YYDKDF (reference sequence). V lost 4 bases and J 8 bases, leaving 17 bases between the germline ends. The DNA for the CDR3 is TGTGCCACCAGCACACCGTTCGAGACGTCAGGCTACACCTTC. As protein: CATSTPFETSGYTF.

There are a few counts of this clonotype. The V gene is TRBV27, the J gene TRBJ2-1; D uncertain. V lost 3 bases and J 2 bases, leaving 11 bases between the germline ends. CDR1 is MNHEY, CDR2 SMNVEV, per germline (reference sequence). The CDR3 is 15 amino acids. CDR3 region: CASSFWADPYNEQFF. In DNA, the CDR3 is TGTGCCAGCAGTTTCTGGGCGGACCCCTACAATGAGCAGTTCTTC.

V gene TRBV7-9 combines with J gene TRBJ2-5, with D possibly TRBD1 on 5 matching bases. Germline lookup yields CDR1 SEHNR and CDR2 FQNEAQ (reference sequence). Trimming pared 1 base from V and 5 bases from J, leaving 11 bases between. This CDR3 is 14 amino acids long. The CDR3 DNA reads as TGTGCCAGCAGCTTAGAGGGGTTCGGGGAGACCCAGTACTTC. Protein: CASSLEGFGETQYF.

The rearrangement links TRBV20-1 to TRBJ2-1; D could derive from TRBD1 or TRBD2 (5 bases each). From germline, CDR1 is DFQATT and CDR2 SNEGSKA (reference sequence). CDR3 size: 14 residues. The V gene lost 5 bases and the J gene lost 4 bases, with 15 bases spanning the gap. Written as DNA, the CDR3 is TGCAGTGCTCTGGGACCCGGGCTATACAATGAGCAGTTCTTC. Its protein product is CSALGPGLYNEQFF.

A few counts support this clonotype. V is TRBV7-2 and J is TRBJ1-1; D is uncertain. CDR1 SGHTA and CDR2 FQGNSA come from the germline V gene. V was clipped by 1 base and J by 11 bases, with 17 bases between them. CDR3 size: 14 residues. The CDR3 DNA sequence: TGTGCCAGCAGCTTAGTCCAAATGAACCTGGGGGCTTTCTTT. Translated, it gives CASSLVQMNLGAFF.

CDR3 amino acids: CASSAPPGRSNYNEQFF. The CDR3, as DNA: TGTGCCAGTAGTGCGCCCCCTGGGCGGTCAAACTACAATGAGCAGTTCTTC. This chain uses TRBV19 with TRBJ2-1, with D unresolved. Germline V gene lookup returns CDR1 LNHDA and CDR2 SQIVND (reference sequence). The V gene lost 5 bases and the J gene lost 3 bases, with 20 bases spanning the gap. This CDR3 comprises 17 residues.